One and the same sample provided the 9 T cell receptor beta chains below, sequenced in a study of blood T cell repertoires in COVID-19 (dated by TCRdb to the early 2020s). Libraries were built with the immunoSEQ multiplex PCR assay. Sourced from immuneACCESS, this table was stored by TCRdb with only in-frame sequences that have V and J called. A share of the clones is absent; for the studies checked, an unresolved V gene accounts for under half, and the remainder has no known explanation. The sample contains fewer than 350,000 clones, 88% of them found a single time. Clones ranked in the top ten supply 0.85% to 1.3% of the sample. Sequenced input: PBMCs or T cells enriched from blood (not recorded which). The receptors were gathered from a woman younger than 45 who had been exposed to COVID-19.

Only one count was recorded for this clone. The gene calls are TRBV19 and TRBJ1-1; 9 bases are a match to TRBD1. Germline V gene data show CDR1 as LNHDA and CDR2 as SQIVND (reference sequence). CDR3 length: 14 amino acids. V shed 6 bases and J 3 bases; nucleotides not matched to a gene: 5. CDR3 coding DNA: TGTGCCAGTAGCGTCACAGGGGGCGACACTGAAGCTTTCTTT. Translated, it gives CASSVTGGDTEAFF.

This clone has only one observation. V is TRBV19 and J is TRBJ2-5; 13 bases fit TRBD2. From germline, CDR1 is LNHDA and CDR2 SQIVND (reference sequence). The CDR3 extends over 18 amino acids. With V trimmed by 4 bases and J by 1 base, 9 bases remained unmatched. As DNA, the CDR3 is TGTGCCAGTAGTAGGGGGACTAGCGGGAAGGTCCCCCAAGAGACCCAGTACTTC. Translation gives CASSRGTSGKVPQETQYF.

The J gene is TRBJ2-1, the V gene TRBV5-1; 7 positions agree with TRBD1. The CDR3 covers 15 residues. Germline trimming cut 0 bases from V and 0 bases from J; bases unmatched to any gene: 0. The germline CDR1 and CDR2 sequences are SGHRS and YFSETQ. CDR3 sequence reads: CASSLEGASYNEQFF. DNA for the CDR3: TGCGCCAGCAGCTTGGAGGGGGCCTCCTACAATGAGCAGTTCTTC.

This clone was recorded a few times. This chain links TRBV5-4 with TRBJ2-2; the match to TRBD1 covers 9 bases. The length of the CDR3 is 17 residues. With V trimmed by 4 bases and J by 4 bases, 11 bases remained unmatched. Per germline, CDR1 SGHNT and CDR2 YYREEE (reference sequence). CDR3 sequence: CASSQAQGAGVTGELFF. The CDR3 DNA reads as TGTGCCAGCAGCCAGGCACAGGGGGCTGGAGTCACCGGGGAGCTGTTTTTT.

The chain has TRBV28 and TRBJ1-2; 8 bases are a match to TRBD1. The germline gives CDR1 MDHEN, CDR2 SYDVKM. This CDR3 is 12 amino acids long. V was pared by 10 bases and J by 4 bases, with 5 bases of the junction left unmatched. For the CDR3, the DNA is TGTGCCACCCATACAGGGGGCTATGGCTACACCTTC. Encoded protein: CATHTGGYGYTF.

This chain links TRBV5-1 with TRBJ2-1; TRBD2 might be the D (5 bases). This CDR3 is built from 14 residues. The V gene's germline CDR1 is SGHRS and CDR2 YFSETQ. V was pared by 2 bases and J by 6 bases, with 12 bases between. In DNA form, the CDR3 reads TGCGCCAGCAGCTTTGTTGCGGGTATCAATGAGCAGTTCTTC. It translates to CASSFVAGINEQFF.

V and J are TRBV5-1 and TRBJ2-1; TRBD2 matches 11 bases. V gave up 5 bases and J gave up 5 bases; unmatched junction bases: 3. The CDR3 covers 14 residues. Germline assignment: CDR1 SGHRS and CDR2 YFSETQ. CDR3: CASRGTSGDNEQFF. In DNA, the CDR3 is TGCGCCAGCAGAGGGACTAGCGGCGACAATGAGCAGTTCTTC.

The CDR3 coding sequence is TGTGCCAGTAGTATAGGAGGGGGCGGTTCACCCCTCCACTTT. It codes for CASSIGGGGSPLHF. The V and J genes are TRBV19 and TRBJ1-6; 7 bases line up with TRBD1. J gave up 9 bases and V 1 base, and 3 bases lay outside the gene matches. The germline V gene encodes CDR1 LNHDA and CDR2 SQIVND (reference sequence). This CDR3 contains 14 residues.

This clone was picked up one time. This chain uses TRBV12-3 or TRBV12-4 with TRBJ1-4; unclear D gene. Trimming stripped 4 bases from V and 8 bases from J, with 8 bases between. This CDR3 is 12 amino acids long. CDR3 amino acids: CASSSLGEKLFF. The CDR3, as DNA: TGTGCCAGCAGTTCTCTCGGGGAAAAACTGTTTTTT.